The entry below gives a single T cell receptor beta chain sequence along with its context. The antigen remains unidentified. The germline V gene has CDR1 KGHDR and CDR2 SFDVKD. The V end was cut by 10 bases, the J end by 8 bases, with 13 bases between. The length of the CDR3 is 11 residues. Using immunoSEQ multiplex PCR, the repertoire was profiled, and TCRdb retains in-frame clones only, with some absent. The table shows approximately 130,000 clones, with 90% to 95% occurring only once. This specimen comes from a study of T cell responses to AZD1222 COVID-19 vaccine. The study's findings and limits: The study reported that nearly half of spike-specific TCRs target unmutated variant regions.

This sequence originates from an adult in good health. V and J are TRBV24-1 and TRBJ1-2, with a tentative D call TRBD1 (5 bases). Material: peripheral blood, obtained on day 0 of AZD1222 vaccination. CDR3 in amino acids: CATAGYEGYTF. The CDR3 DNA reads as TGTGCCACAGCAGGGTATGAGGGCTACACCTTC.